The 9 T cell receptor beta chains listed next were all sequenced from one sample in a study of lymphopenia after photon versus proton radiotherapy. Assay: immunoSEQ multiplex PCR; the TCRdb copy retains only in-frame clones and omits some. This table has 65,000 or so clones, 87% appearing once. The sequencing used peripheral blood, collected from a patient treated with proton-based radiotherapy. Receptor source: a man older than 75 with esophageal cancer.

This chain links TRBV27 with TRBJ1-2; D is unresolved. The CDR3 has 14 amino acids. Between the trimmed V and J ends, which lost 6 bases and 4 bases, there was a span of 15 bases. Germline lookup yields CDR1 MNHEY and CDR2 SMNVEV (reference sequence). The CDR3 protein is CASRRQDGPYGYTF. CDR3 nucleotides: TGTGCCAGCAGGCGCCAGGACGGACCCTATGGCTACACCTTC.

The chain combines TRBV7-2 with TRBJ2-5, with 8 positions matching TRBD2. The CDR3 runs to 14 residues. From germline, CDR1 is SGHTA and CDR2 FQGNSA. V was clipped by 10 bases and J by 2 bases; unmatched bases: 9. The CDR3 is CATTGGGWQETQYF. CDR3 coding DNA: TGTGCCACCACGGGAGGGGGGTGGCAAGAGACCCAGTACTTC. Full variable domain (remainder filled in from reference TRBV7-2 and TRBJ2-5): GAGVSQSPSNKVTEKGKDVELRCDPISGHTALYWYRQSLGQGLEFLIYFQGNSAPDKSGLPSDRFSAERTGGSVSTLTIQRTQQEDSAVYLCATTGGGWQETQYFGPGTRLLVL.

The chain recombines TRBV6-1 with TRBJ2-3; TRBD1 might be the D (5 bases). V was clipped by 8 bases and J by 6 bases, with 15 bases between them. This CDR3 comprises 13 residues. The germline CDR1 and CDR2 sequences are MNHNS and SASEGT. CDR3 sequence: CASAVDPGDTQYF. CDR3 nucleotide sequence: TGTGCCAGCGCAGTAGACCCAGGGGATACGCAGTATTTT.

This chain connects TRBV18 to TRBJ1-1; perhaps TRBD1 as D (5 bases). CDR1 and CDR2 (germline): KGHSH, LQKENI. The CDR3 covers 12 residues. V was clipped by 1 base and J by 10 bases, with 10 bases between them. The CDR3 DNA is TGTGCCAGCTCACCACTGGGGGAAGGAGCTTTCTTT. Protein sequence: CASSPLGEGAFF.

J is TRBJ1-1 and V is TRBV5-1; 9 bases align to TRBD1. This CDR3 spans 15 amino acids. The ends lost 4 bases at V and 6 bases at J; junction bases unmatched: 10. Germline assignment: CDR1 SGHRS and CDR2 YFSETQ. CDR3 in DNA: TGCGCCAGCAGCCCGGGACAGGGTTTGACTTCTGAAGCTTTCTTT. Translation: CASSPGQGLTSEAFF. The whole variable domain, filled in from reference TRBV5-1 and TRBJ1-1, reads KAGVTQTPRYLIKTRGQQVTLSCSPISGHRSVSWYQQTPGQGLQFLFEYFSETQRNKGNFPGRFSGRQFSNSRSEMNVSTLELGDSALYLCASSPGQGLTSEAFFGQGTRLTVV.

The chain combines TRBV12-5 with TRBJ2-7; TRBD1 aligns across 9 bases. Germline assignment: CDR1 LGHNT and CDR2 FRNRAP. The CDR3 covers 18 residues. Germline trimming cut 3 bases from V and 1 base from J; bases unmatched to any gene: 13. This CDR3 is CASGFRRGTGKDSYEQYF. The CDR3 DNA sequence: TGTGCTAGTGGTTTTCGTCGGGGGACAGGGAAAGATTCCTACGAGCAGTACTTC.

The chain uses TRBV27 and TRBJ2-3; maybe TRBD1 (5 bases). Germline V gene sequence: CDR1 MNHEY, CDR2 SMNVEV (reference sequence). This CDR3 spans 15 amino acids. Trimming removed 2 bases from V and 0 bases from J, with 9 bases in between. The CDR3 sequence: CASSLGARSTDTQYF. In DNA, the CDR3 is TGTGCCAGCAGTTTAGGGGCGCGGAGCACAGATACGCAGTATTTT.

The J gene is TRBJ2-5, the V gene TRBV7-2; either TRBD1 or TRBD2 may fit D (5 bases each). The CDR3 sequence is 13 residues long. CDR1 SGHTA and CDR2 FQGNSA come from the germline V gene. The V and J ends lost 5 bases and 1 base respectively, with 8 bases between them. CDR3 protein: CASSTGTQETQYF. The CDR3 DNA reads TGTGCCAGCAGCACCGGGACCCAAGAGACCCAGTACTTC.

V and J are TRBV5-6 and TRBJ1-2, with 8 bases matching TRBD1. The V gene end was trimmed by 2 bases and the J gene end by 8 bases; junction bases not matched to a gene: 5. Germline V CDR1 and CDR2: SGHDT, YYEEEE. This CDR3 region has 13 residues. The DNA for the CDR3 is TGTGCCAGCAGCTTCGGACAGGGAGAAGGCTACACCTTC. Protein product: CASSFGQGEGYTF.